This entry lists 5 T cell receptor beta chains sequenced from one sample in a study of post-analysis software for immune sequencing data. Regarding the study as a whole: TRBV segments more frequent in patients than in controls numbered roughly 5 and included TRBV5-6, TRBV5-1 and TRBV20-1.

Sequencing libraries made from TCR beta cDNA carried unique molecular identifiers. One entry per CDR3 protein, called by TCRdb with MiXCR from the PCR reads. The profile shows 800,000 to 950,000 distinct CDR3 sequences, approximately 53% of them singletons. These receptors are not linked to any known antigen. Sequencing was performed on blood. The receptor source for this set is a girl aged 10-17 years with multiple sclerosis.

The J gene is TRBJ2-7, the V gene TRBV12-3 or TRBV12-4; D is possibly TRBD2 (6 bases). The CDR3 is 15 amino acids. Trimming stripped 4 bases from V and 2 bases from J, with 15 bases between. The CDR3 loop reads CASSSTGTDAYEQYF. In DNA form, the CDR3 reads TGTGCCAGCAGTTCAACGGGGACTGATGCCTACGAGCAGTACTTC.

The chain carries TRBV20-1 and TRBJ2-5, with 12 bases aligning to TRBD2. The CDR3 loop spans 15 amino acids. Germline V gene data show CDR1 as DFQATT and CDR2 as SNEGSKA (reference sequence). V was pared by 6 bases and J by 2 bases, with 7 bases of the junction left unmatched. The CDR3 nucleotides read TGCAGTGCCGAGAGGACTAGCGGGACTCAAGAGACCCAGTACTTC. Its protein is CSAERTSGTQETQYF.

Worth noting for this clonotype: The germline gene is not matched at one end of the junction; a read error may be the cause. V gene TRBV10-3 combines with J gene TRBJ1-2; D not resolved. This CDR3 has 15 amino acids. Germline V gene sequence: CDR1 ENHRY, CDR2 SYGVKD. The CDR3 reads CAISGESYANCGYTF. The CDR3 nucleotides are TGTGCCATCAGTGGAGAGAGCTATGCTAACTGTGGCTACACCTTC.

The chain couples TRBV5-1 to TRBJ2-7; weak D call: TRBD2 (6 bases). The CDR3 extends over 15 amino acids. V dropped 3 bases and J dropped 1 base, with 14 bases sitting between them. CDR1 is SGHRS and CDR2 is YFSETQ in the germline V gene. The CDR3 reads CASSSGDGRSYEQYF. Here the CDR3 DNA reads TGCGCCAGCAGCTCGGGGGACGGGCGGTCCTACGAGCAGTACTTC.

This clonotype was detected once. The J gene is TRBJ2-1, the V gene TRBV12-3 or TRBV12-4; TRBD2 aligns across 8 bases. The length of the CDR3 is 17 residues. V gave up 6 bases and J gave up 7 bases; unmatched junction bases: 17. Here the CDR3 DNA reads TGTGCCAGCAGGGGGAACTTCGGGACTAGGAGCAGAAATGAGCAGTTCTTC. Translation: CASRGNFGTRSRNEQFF.